These T cell receptor beta chains were read from a single sample in a study of T-cell reconstitution after alpha-beta-depleted transplantation in children. TCRdb redid the calling of the PCR reads with MiXCR, one entry per CDR3 protein. The sample includes some 260,000 distinct CDR3 sequences, 20% to 30% of them seen just once. Sample: PBMCs, mostly from graft donor cells, taken 360 days after TCRalphabeta/CD19-depleted stem cell transplant. These receptors were collected from a female patient under 10 years old who had a stem cell transplant for congenital amegakaryocytic thrombocytopenia, so the T cells may come from the graft donor. Both conserved end residues are part of each CDR3. The D gene is left open where the match is weak. The size entry is marked missing in some rows and otherwise reads once, few, many or a size class.

d_gene | j_gene | abundance | v_gene | CDR3aa | CDR3nt
TRBD1 | TRBJ2-7 | NA | TRBV3-1 | CASSPKQGSSYEQYF | TGTGCCAGCAGCCCCAAACAGGGGAGCTCCTACGAGCAGTACTTC
NA | TRBJ2-3 | NA | TRBV11-1 | CASSKDRFTDTQYF | TGTGCCAGCAGCAAGGACAGATTCACAGATACGCAGTATTTT
NA | TRBJ2-7 | few | TRBV6-5 | CASSYISGSYEQYF | TGTGCCAGCAGTTACATCTCAGGCTCCTACGAGCAGTACTTC
NA | TRBJ2-5 | NA | TRBV5-6 | CASSNSETQYF | TGTGCCAGCAGCAACTCAGAGACCCAGTACTTC
NA | TRBJ1-1 | NA | TRBV11-2 | CASSSDRYTEAFF | TGTGCCAGCAGCTCGGACAGATACACTGAAGCTTTCTTT
NA | TRBJ2-6 | NA | TRBV12-3/TRBV12-4 | CASSLEGQKISGANVLTF | TGTGCCAGCAGTTTAGAAGGACAGAAAATCTCTGGGGCCAACGTCCTGACTTTC
NA | TRBJ2-4 | NA | TRBV7-2 | CASSLGQKLAKNIQYF | TGTGCCAGCAGCTTAGGACAAAAGTTAGCCAAAAACATTCAGTACTTC
NA | TRBJ1-6 | few | TRBV12-3/TRBV12-4 | CASSLRSLNSPLHF | TGTGCCAGCAGTCTACGATCGCTTAATTCACCCCTCCACTTT
NA | TRBJ2-1 | NA | TRBV12-3/TRBV12-4 | CASSLSLSSYNEQFF | TGTGCCAGCAGTTTATCCTTGAGCTCCTACAATGAGCAGTTCTTC
TRBD2 | TRBJ2-1 | NA | TRBV6-5 | CASSSLGRADDVNEQFF | TGTGCCAGCAGTTCTCTCGGGAGGGCCGACGATGTCAATGAGCAGTTCTTC
NA | TRBJ2-7 | many | TRBV3-1 | CASNQQGADVEQYF | TGTGCCAGCAACCAACAGGGCGCGGATGTCGAGCAGTACTTC
TRBD2 | TRBJ2-3 | NA | TRBV4-1 | CASSQPRLAPTQYF | TGCGCCAGCAGCCAACCGAGACTAGCCCCGACGCAGTATTTT
TRBD2 | TRBJ2-3 | few | TRBV20-1 | CSAVSGGTTDTQYF | TGCAGTGCCGTTAGCGGGGGGACCACAGATACGCAGTATTTT
NA | TRBJ1-5 | NA | TRBV6-5 | CASSSLRGNQPQHF | TGTGCCAGCAGTTCCCTCAGGGGTAATCAGCCCCAGCATTTT
NA | TRBJ1-3 | few | TRBV30 | CAWSWAGTARNTIYF | TGTGCCTGGAGTTGGGCCGGCACGGCGAGAAACACCATATATTTT
TRBD2 | TRBJ2-3 | few | TRBV6-2/TRBV6-3 | CASQLWTSGRREDTQYF | TGTGCCAGCCAACTTTGGACTAGCGGGAGGAGAGAAGATACGCAGTATTTT
TRBD1 | TRBJ1-2 | NA | TRBV29-1 | CSVGQGAKYGYTF | TGCAGCGTTGGGCAGGGGGCAAAATATGGCTACACCTTC
TRBD2 | TRBJ2-3 | many | TRBV28 | CASSPGASGIDTQYF | TGTGCCAGCAGCCCCGGGGCTAGCGGGATAGATACGCAGTATTTT
NA | TRBJ2-1 | NA | TRBV6-5 | CASSYSAPGNEQFF | TGTGCCAGCAGTTACTCTGCCCCGGGGAATGAGCAGTTCTTC
NA | TRBJ2-3 | NA | TRBV20-1 | CSASQRQDTQYF | TGCAGTGCAAGCCAAAGGCAAGATACGCAGTATTTT
NA | TRBJ2-5 | few | TRBV20-1 | CSEQGTPQETQYF | TGCAGTGAGCAGGGGACTCCCCAAGAGACCCAGTACTTC
NA | TRBJ2-1 | once | TRBV6-1 | CASRDNSYNEHFF | TGTGCCAGCAGGGACAACTCCTACAATGAGCACTTCTTC
TRBD1 | TRBJ1-6 | few | TRBV28 | CASSTTGVGSPLHF | TGTGCCAGCAGTACAACAGGGGTTGGTTCACCCCTCCACTTT
TRBD1 | TRBJ2-7 | few | TRBV9 | CASSGQGAFEQYF | TGTGCCAGCAGCGGGCAGGGGGCTTTCGAGCAGTACTTC
NA | TRBJ2-7 | NA | TRBV29-1 | CSVEGRVPYEQHF | TGCAGCGTTGAGGGCAGGGTTCCCTACGAGCAGCACTTC
NA | TRBJ1-3 | few | TRBV7-8 | CASSLAGMVGNTIYF | TGTGCCAGCAGTTTGGCCGGGATGGTTGGAAACACCATATATTTT
TRBD2 | TRBJ2-3 | few | TRBV11-3 | CASSFRGGRTDTQYF | TGTGCCAGCAGCTTCCGCGGGGGGCGCACAGATACGCAGTATTTT
NA | TRBJ2-3 | NA | TRBV4-3 | CASSQDVSSSDTQYF | TGCGCCAGCAGCCAAGATGTCTCTAGCTCCGATACGCAGTATTTT
NA | TRBJ2-5 | few | TRBV5-1 | CASRNLRGAETQYF | TGCGCCAGCAGAAATCTTCGGGGGGCAGAGACCCAGTACTTC
NA | TRBJ1-2 | many | TRBV6-5 | CASSSPAGGDYGYTF | TGTGCCAGCAGTTCCCCGGCTGGGGGTGACTATGGCTACACCTTC
TRBD2 | TRBJ2-1 | NA | TRBV6-5 | CASTGGYNEQFF | TGTGCCAGCACCGGGGGGTACAATGAGCAGTTCTTC
NA | TRBJ2-2 | few | TRBV12-3/TRBV12-4 | CASSRGPENTGELFF | TGTGCCAGCAGTCGTGGACCAGAGAACACCGGGGAGCTGTTTTTT
TRBD2 | TRBJ2-1 | NA | TRBV6-1 | CASRLAGDPHEQFF | TGTGCCAGCAGGCTGGCGGGAGATCCCCATGAGCAGTTCTTC
TRBD2 | TRBJ2-7 | NA | TRBV12-3/TRBV12-4 | CASSLALGSGGVNEQYF | TGTGCCAGCAGTTTAGCCCTGGGGAGCGGGGGGGTAAACGAGCAGTACTTC
NA | TRBJ1-3 | NA | TRBV30 | CAWGKGLSGNTIYF | TGTGCCTGGGGCAAGGGGTTATCTGGAAACACCATATATTTT
NA | TRBJ1-2 | few | TRBV4-1 | CASTQEPQGNYGYTF | TGCGCCAGCACCCAAGAACCCCAGGGGAACTATGGCTACACCTTC
NA | TRBJ1-5 | few | TRBV24-1 | CATRSPGNQPQHF | TGTGCCACCCGATCCCCTGGCAATCAGCCCCAGCATTTT
TRBD2 | TRBJ2-7 | many | TRBV29-1 | CSVGTSGAYEQYF | TGCAGCGTGGGAACTAGCGGGGCCTACGAGCAGTACTTC
NA | TRBJ1-1 | NA | TRBV29-1 | CSVEDLGEAFF | TGCAGCGTTGAAGATCTTGGTGAAGCTTTCTTT
NA | TRBJ2-4 | NA | TRBV7-9 | CASSFPGGAKNIQYF | TGTGCCAGCAGCTTCCCCGGTGGGGCCAAAAACATTCAGTACTTC
TRBD1 | TRBJ2-7 | NA | TRBV5-1 | CASSLDLGTGSGTLREQYF | TGCGCCAGCAGCTTGGACCTTGGGACAGGGTCTGGAACTCTTCGCGAGCAGTACTTC
TRBD2 | TRBJ2-5 | NA | TRBV29-1 | CSVLAGGHQETQYF | TGCAGCGTTCTAGCGGGGGGTCACCAAGAGACCCAGTACTTC
TRBD2 | TRBJ2-1 | few | TRBV4-3 | CASSQFPGGEQFF | TGCGCCAGCAGCCAATTCCCGGGAGGTGAGCAGTTCTTC
NA | TRBJ2-1 | few | TRBV7-9 | CASSSRQNEQFF | TGTGCCAGCAGCTCCCGTCAGAATGAGCAGTTCTTC
NA | TRBJ2-1 | NA | TRBV4-3 | CASSQDIRGEQFF | TGCGCCAGCAGCCAAGATATAAGAGGAGAGCAGTTCTTC
NA | TRBJ1-1 | NA | TRBV5-6 | CASSLSGGRTEAFF | TGTGCCAGCAGCTTGTCTGGCGGTCGGACTGAAGCTTTCTTT
TRBD1 | TRBJ2-3 | NA | TRBV10-3 | CAIRGDRGLDTQYF | TGTGCCATCCGGGGGGACAGGGGGTTAGATACGCAGTATTTT
TRBD1 | TRBJ2-2 | few | TRBV10-3 | CAIPGQGANTGELFF | TGTGCCATCCCGGGACAGGGGGCTAACACCGGGGAGCTGTTTTTT
NA | TRBJ2-7 | NA | TRBV15 | CATSRDPRTVPPGYF | TGTGCCACCAGCAGGGACCCTCGGACAGTTCCTCCGGGATACTTC
TRBD2 | TRBJ2-2 | NA | TRBV11-2 | CASSIIAGKNTGELFF | TGTGCCAGCAGCATAATAGCGGGGAAGAACACCGGGGAGCTGTTTTTT
NA | TRBJ1-5 | NA | TRBV6-1 | CASSLTEPNQPQHF | TGTGCCAGCAGTCTCACGGAACCCAATCAGCCCCAGCATTTT
TRBD1 | TRBJ1-1 | few | TRBV20-1 | CSAKRDRVVTEAFF | TGCAGTGCTAAAAGGGACAGGGTGGTCACTGAAGCTTTCTTT